This entry is about one T cell receptor (beta chain). These data originate in a study of blood T cell repertoires in COVID-19. Overall study context: The United States, Italy and Spain were the sources of the acute and convalescent COVID-19 samples. Sample material is recorded as cDNA or gDNA derived from T cells, B-cell-depleted T cells, or PBMCs.

V was clipped by 3 bases and J by 3 bases, with 8 bases between them. This CDR3 region has 13 residues. Assay used: immunoSEQ multiplex PCR; TCRdb lists only in-frame clones, some missing. The repertoire holds 70,000 to 95,000 clones, with 75% to 90% as singletons. Sequencing input: peripheral blood. The TCR sequence derives from a human donor in a cohort sampled during active COVID-19. V and J are TRBV12-3 or TRBV12-4 and TRBJ2-5; the D gene is possibly TRBD2 (6 bases). The CDR3 region is CASSFGSKETQYF. As DNA, the CDR3 is TGTGCCAGCAGTTTCGGGAGTAAAGAGACCCAGTACTTC.